A selection of T cell receptor beta chains follows, all from one sample in a study of T cell responses to AZD1222 COVID-19 vaccine. Sequencing was performed with immunoSEQ multiplex PCR; in TCRdb, only in-frame clones are kept and a portion is missing. The sample contains 150,000 or so clones, just over 90% of which appear only once. Sequenced material: peripheral blood, taken on day 0 of AZD1222 vaccination. The receptors stem from an adult in good health. Both conserved end residues are part of each CDR3. D genes are given only for firm matches. For some rows the clone size is stated as once, few or many, or as a class when expanded; others skip it.

clone size: -; D gene: -; V gene: TRBV7-2; J gene: TRBJ2-5; CDR3 DNA: TGTGCCAGCAGCCCACAACCCCGGGAGACCCAGTACTTC; CDR3 protein: CASSPQPRETQYF
clone size: -; D gene: TRBD1; V gene: TRBV27; J gene: TRBJ2-7; CDR3 DNA: TGTGCCAGCAGTCCGTCCCGGGACAGGGAGCAGTACTTC; CDR3 protein: CASSPSRDREQYF
clone size: -; D gene: -; V gene: TRBV7-8; J gene: TRBJ1-4; CDR3 DNA: TGTGCCAGCAGCTTCAGGGTGGCTAATGAAAAACTGTTTTTT; CDR3 protein: CASSFRVANEKLFF
clone size: -; D gene: -; V gene: TRBV3-1/TRBV3-2; J gene: TRBJ1-1; CDR3 DNA: TGTGCCAGCAGCCCGGGGCTAGGCGAAGAGGCTTTCTTT; CDR3 protein: CASSPGLGEEAFF
clone size: once; D gene: TRBD1; V gene: TRBV5-1; J gene: TRBJ2-7; CDR3 DNA: TGCGCACCCCCCTCCGGGACAGAGACCTACGAGCAGTACTTC; CDR3 protein: CAPPSGTETYEQYF
clone size: -; D gene: -; V gene: TRBV7-2; J gene: TRBJ1-2; CDR3 DNA: TGTGCCAGCAGCTTAGATCCGGGGCGGGGCTACACCTTC; CDR3 protein: CASSLDPGRGYTF
clone size: once; D gene: TRBD1; V gene: TRBV3-1/TRBV3-2; J gene: TRBJ2-7; CDR3 DNA: TGTGCCAGCAGCCACTCCGGGACAGGGTACAACGAGCAGTACTTC; CDR3 protein: CASSHSGTGYNEQYF
clone size: -; D gene: TRBD1; V gene: TRBV10-3; J gene: TRBJ1-5; CDR3 DNA: TGTGCCATCGGGGCAGGGGGCGACAATCAGCCCCAGCATTTT; CDR3 protein: CAIGAGGDNQPQHF
clone size: -; D gene: -; V gene: TRBV19; J gene: TRBJ1-2; CDR3 DNA: TGTGCCAGTAACACACTCAGGGATGGCTACACCTTC; CDR3 protein: CASNTLRDGYTF
clone size: -; D gene: TRBD2; V gene: TRBV5-4; J gene: TRBJ2-5; CDR3 DNA: TGTGCCAGCACAACGACCAGCGGGGGATCACAGGAGACCCAGTACTTC; CDR3 protein: CASTTTSGGSQETQYF
clone size: -; D gene: -; V gene: TRBV15; J gene: TRBJ2-1; CDR3 DNA: TGTGCCACCAGCAGAGATCCAGGGAGCTCCTACAATGAGCAGTTCTTC; CDR3 protein: CATSRDPGSSYNEQFF
clone size: -; D gene: -; V gene: TRBV7-2; J gene: TRBJ1-6; CDR3 DNA: TGTGCCAGCACGTTGACAGCCGGCTCCTATAATTCACCCCTCCACTTT; CDR3 protein: CASTLTAGSYNSPLHF
clone size: -; D gene: -; V gene: TRBV5-3; J gene: TRBJ1-5; CDR3 DNA: TGTGCCAGAAGACCGAGTATGTATAGCAATCAGCCCCAGCATTTT; CDR3 protein: CARRPSMYSNQPQHF
clone size: -; D gene: -; V gene: TRBV28; J gene: TRBJ2-1; CDR3 DNA: TGTGCCAGCAGTTTATCGGGTAGGAGGTCCTACAATGAGCAGTTCTTC; CDR3 protein: CASSLSGRRSYNEQFF
clone size: -; D gene: -; V gene: TRBV11-2; J gene: TRBJ1-1; CDR3 DNA: TGTGCCAGCAGCTTAGGTAGGTCGGTGAACACTGAAGCTTTCTTT; CDR3 protein: CASSLGRSVNTEAFF
clone size: -; D gene: -; V gene: TRBV4-3; J gene: TRBJ1-1; CDR3 DNA: TGCGCCAGCAGCCAAGGGGGAGGGAGGATGAACACTGAAGCTTTCTTT; CDR3 protein: CASSQGGGRMNTEAFF
clone size: -; D gene: -; V gene: TRBV5-1; J gene: TRBJ1-1; CDR3 DNA: TGCGCCAGCAGCTTGGATAGGGTGAACACTGAAGCTTTCTTT; CDR3 protein: CASSLDRVNTEAFF
clone size: -; D gene: -; V gene: TRBV6-5; J gene: TRBJ2-5; CDR3 DNA: TGTGCCAGCCGGGTGCCTAGCGTCGAGACCCAGTACTTC; CDR3 protein: CASRVPSVETQYF
clone size: -; D gene: -; V gene: TRBV4-3; J gene: TRBJ1-2; CDR3 DNA: TGCGCCAGCAGCCAATCCTTGGGCGCCGACTATGGCTACACCTTC; CDR3 protein: CASSQSLGADYGYTF
clone size: few; D gene: -; V gene: TRBV7-9; J gene: TRBJ1-2; CDR3 DNA: TGTGCCAGCAGCTTAGTTAGGGTCGACTATGGCTACACCTTC; CDR3 protein: CASSLVRVDYGYTF
clone size: -; D gene: -; V gene: TRBV5-1; J gene: TRBJ2-1; CDR3 DNA: TGCGCCAGCAGCTTGGCCAAGGCAGGTGAGCAGTTCTTC; CDR3 protein: CASSLAKAGEQFF
clone size: once; D gene: TRBD1; V gene: TRBV4-3; J gene: TRBJ1-4; CDR3 DNA: TGCGCCAGCAGCCAAGTAAACAGGGGGCCATCTAATGAAAAACTGTTTTTT; CDR3 protein: CASSQVNRGPSNEKLFF
clone size: -; D gene: TRBD1; V gene: TRBV5-1; J gene: TRBJ1-1; CDR3 DNA: TGCGCCAGCAGCCAACGGACAGGGAGTGGCACTGAAGCTTTCTTT; CDR3 protein: CASSQRTGSGTEAFF
clone size: -; D gene: -; V gene: TRBV12-3/TRBV12-4; J gene: TRBJ2-7; CDR3 DNA: TGTGCCAGCACAGGGAACCAAGGGGGGCAGTACTTC; CDR3 protein: CASTGNQGGQYF
clone size: -; D gene: -; V gene: TRBV15; J gene: TRBJ1-2; CDR3 DNA: TGTGCCACCAGCACGTCGAACTATGGCTACACCTTC; CDR3 protein: CATSTSNYGYTF
clone size: -; D gene: -; V gene: TRBV4-3; J gene: TRBJ1-5; CDR3 DNA: TGCGCCAGCAGCCCGGGGGCGTACAATCAGCCCCAGCATTTT; CDR3 protein: CASSPGAYNQPQHF
clone size: -; D gene: -; V gene: TRBV7-3; J gene: TRBJ2-1; CDR3 DNA: TGTGCCAGCAGCTCACTCGGCCATGAGCAGTTCTTC; CDR3 protein: CASSSLGHEQFF
clone size: -; D gene: -; V gene: TRBV4-3; J gene: TRBJ1-2; CDR3 DNA: TGCGCCAGCAGCCAAGGCCAGGGCGGGTTCTATGGCTACACCTTC; CDR3 protein: CASSQGQGGFYGYTF
clone size: -; D gene: -; V gene: TRBV13; J gene: TRBJ2-5; CDR3 DNA: TGTGCCAGTTCAGGGGGGTTGGGGCAAGAGACCCAGTACTTC; CDR3 protein: CASSGGLGQETQYF
clone size: -; D gene: TRBD2; V gene: TRBV6-2/TRBV6-3; J gene: TRBJ2-1; CDR3 DNA: TGTGCCAGCAGTTACCTAGCGGGGGGGCTTCACAATGAGCAGTTCTTC; CDR3 protein: CASSYLAGGLHNEQFF
clone size: -; D gene: TRBD1; V gene: TRBV6-2/TRBV6-3; J gene: TRBJ2-1; CDR3 DNA: TGTGCCAGCAGCTCGCCGGGACAGGGCGGCAATGAGCAGTTCTTC; CDR3 protein: CASSSPGQGGNEQFF
clone size: few; D gene: -; V gene: TRBV6-2/TRBV6-3; J gene: TRBJ2-7; CDR3 DNA: TGTGCCAGCAGTTACGGGACAAACTCCTACGAGCAGTACTTC; CDR3 protein: CASSYGTNSYEQYF
clone size: -; D gene: -; V gene: TRBV28; J gene: TRBJ1-1; CDR3 DNA: TGTGCCAGCAGTTCCCGATACTTCAGGAGTAAAATGAACACTGAAGCTTTCTTT; CDR3 protein: CASSSRYFRSKMNTEAFF
clone size: -; D gene: -; V gene: TRBV5-1; J gene: TRBJ1-6; CDR3 DNA: TGCGCCAGCAGCTTGAGTACAGGGAGTTCACCCCTCCACTTT; CDR3 protein: CASSLSTGSSPLHF
clone size: -; D gene: -; V gene: TRBV5-1; J gene: TRBJ2-1; CDR3 DNA: TGCGCCAGCAGCTTGTTTGGGGGCAATGAGCAGTTCTTC; CDR3 protein: CASSLFGGNEQFF
clone size: -; D gene: TRBD1; V gene: TRBV5-8; J gene: TRBJ1-4; CDR3 DNA: TGTGCCAGCAGCCGGAGGGGGCCTCGGAGATCGCCCGATGAAAAACTGTTTTTT; CDR3 protein: CASSRRGPRRSPDEKLFF
clone size: few; D gene: -; V gene: TRBV7-9; J gene: TRBJ2-3; CDR3 DNA: TGTGCCAGCAGCTTAGCCCACCCGGGACTGGGAGATACGCAGTATTTT; CDR3 protein: CASSLAHPGLGDTQYF
clone size: -; D gene: -; V gene: TRBV7-3; J gene: TRBJ1-2; CDR3 DNA: TGTGCCAGCAGCCGAGGCGGGGCCTATGGCTACACCTTC; CDR3 protein: CASSRGGAYGYTF
clone size: -; D gene: -; V gene: TRBV7-6; J gene: TRBJ2-3; CDR3 DNA: TGTGCCAGCAGCCCCGAAACCTCGGGGAGTAGCACAGATACGCAGTATTTT; CDR3 protein: CASSPETSGSSTDTQYF
clone size: -; D gene: -; V gene: TRBV3-1/TRBV3-2; J gene: TRBJ1-2; CDR3 DNA: TGTGCCAGCAGCCAAGATTTGGCCCGGGCACAACCGTCTGACGCCTTATGGGTCTTC; CDR3 protein: CASSQDLARAQPSDALWVF
clone size: -; D gene: -; V gene: TRBV7-9; J gene: TRBJ2-5; CDR3 DNA: TGTGCCAGCAGCTCTTCCATAGGATGGGAGACCCAGTACTTC; CDR3 protein: CASSSSIGWETQYF
clone size: -; D gene: -; V gene: TRBV19; J gene: TRBJ2-7; CDR3 DNA: TGTGCCAGTAGCCCGAGGACGGACCCCTATAGTGAGCAGTACTTC; CDR3 protein: CASSPRTDPYSEQYF
clone size: -; D gene: TRBD1; V gene: TRBV24-1; J gene: TRBJ2-1; CDR3 DNA: TGTGCCACCAGTGATCCTACAGGGGAGCGGCAGTTCTTC; CDR3 protein: CATSDPTGERQFF
clone size: -; D gene: TRBD2; V gene: TRBV5-1; J gene: TRBJ2-1; CDR3 DNA: TGCGCCAGCACCCGTGGGACTAGCGGGTTCAATGAGCAGTTCTTC; CDR3 protein: CASTRGTSGFNEQFF